This entry describes one T cell receptor beta chain. TCRdb keeps only in-frame clones here, not all; method: immunoSEQ multiplex PCR. Of roughly 120,000 clones detected, roughly 72% appear once; the ten largest clones hold about 6.3%. The data belong to a study of blood T cell repertoires in COVID-19. Study overall: Researchers got acute and convalescent COVID-19 samples from the United States, Italy and Spain. Sample material is recorded as cDNA or gDNA derived from T cells, B-cell-depleted T cells, or PBMCs.

In germline, CDR1 is MDHEN, CDR2 SYDVKM. The CDR3 is 13 amino acids. V gave up 5 bases and J gave up 5 bases; unmatched junction bases: 5. Patients in Seattle were enrolled during active infection, then followed longitudinally. The specimen sequenced was peripheral blood. The chain employs TRBV28 and TRBJ1-1; 7 bases are shared with TRBD1. The TCR comes from an elderly man with COVID-19, enrolled during active disease. CDR3 nucleotide sequence: TGTGCCAGCAGTAAGACAGGGTATACTGAAGCTTTCTTT. This codes for CASSKTGYTEAFF. The whole variable domain, filled in from reference TRBV28 and TRBJ1-1, reads DVKVTQSSRYLVKRTGEKVFLECVQDMDHENMFWYRQDPGLGLRLIYFSYDVKMKEKGDIPEGYSVSREKKERFSLILESASTNQTSMYLCASSKTGYTEAFFGQGTRLTVV.